This T cell receptor beta chain comes out of a study of radiotherapy plus CTLA-4 blockade in lung cancer (dated 2018 in TCRdb). About the study as a whole: Among the enrolled patients, about 19% had an objective response, and 31% reached disease control.

From the germline V gene, CDR1 is KGHSH and CDR2 is LQKENI. The cysteine opens and the phenylalanine closes a CDR3 of 15 amino acids. The CDR3 DNA has 45 bases and is translated from base 1. V has 2 bases trimmed and J has 4 bases trimmed; junction bases matching no gene number 4. Preparation of the library involved the immunoSEQ multiplex PCR assay. The source is immuneACCESS, and TCRdb retained only in-frame sequences with V and J called. Part of the clones is not carried over; for the studies checked, unresolved V genes explain less than half of this, and the remainder is unexplained. In all, the sample holds tens of thousands of clones, and roughly 80% of those were seen once. Jointly, the top ten make up 0.82% of the sample. Results the study describes overall, beyond this receptor: TCR clones derived from tumors expanded in peripheral blood after treatment with radiotherapy and ipilimumab. Early dynamic changes in blood T cell clones, together with increased serum interferon-beta after radiation, were reported as the strongest predictors of response.

On this clone itself: This clone's antigen is unknown. No much larger clone exists at a distance of one base, and base qualities are not known.

In this study, focal radiation therapy paired with CTLA-4 blockade (ipilimumab) was tested in patients who had chemo-refractory metastatic non-small-cell lung cancer. This specimen consisted of peripheral blood, obtained from a patient treated with radiotherapy plus ipilimumab. In this chain, TRBV18 is recombined with TRBJ2-5, with TRBD1 identical over 10 junction bases. The receptor was isolated from a human donor with non-small cell lung cancer who had stable disease on radiotherapy plus ipilimumab. CDR3 sequence: CASSPSRDRGETQYF. The bases are TGTGCCAGCTCACCATCCCGGGACAGGGGAGAGACCCAGTACTTC.